The source of this T cell receptor (beta chain) is a study of regulatory T cells in long-lasting Graves disease. Whole-study context: Graves' patients, newly diagnosed, had taken antithyroid drugs under 3 months.

Specified time point: newly diagnosed GD, antithyroid drugs for less than 3 months. The TCR library was made from RNA that had been extracted from PBMCs in TRIzol. Worth noting for this clonotype: This likely came from a read error, as a far larger clone is one base away.

V dropped 3 bases and J dropped 7; count of bases not matched to a gene: 15. The germline CDR1 and CDR2 sequences are SGDLS and YYNGEE. The CDR3 runs 18 residues. Arm-PCR with iRepertoire HTBI primers amplified the CDR3 regions for these TCR beta libraries. Under the authors' procedure: Samples jointly harbored 60 to 70 TRBV and about 15 TRBJ segments. TCRdb itself ran the multiplex PCR reads through MiXCR, one entry per CDR3 protein. The V and J calls and clone size are TCRdb's, not the authors'. The data show some 250,000 distinct CDR3 sequences, approximately 18% seen once. These data were likewise used in another study, on T cells in Graves' hyperthyroidism and ophthalmopathy.

Sequences were derived from peripheral blood mononuclear cells (PBMCs), sampled at new diagnosis, from a patient treated with antithyroid drugs. This chain links TRBV9 with TRBJ2-7; 14 nucleotides agree with TRBD2. The receptor's source is a woman aged 25 to 39 with Graves disease. CDR3 coding DNA: TGTGCCAGCAGCGCGACTAGACTAGCGGGGGGGCAGGGCAATGAGCAGTACTTC. Its protein is CASSATRLAGGQGNEQYF.